This note documents a single T cell receptor (beta chain) sequence. This clonotype was picked up many times. It lacks a known antigen. Base qualities are not at hand, and no much larger clone is one base apart. Taken with the paper, the label for time point translates to: newly diagnosed GD, antithyroid drugs for less than 3 months. For both TCR sequencing and RNA sequencing, RNA was extracted from PBMCs in TRIzol. Graves' disease was diagnosed according to American Thyroid Association guidelines. Patients were recruited from an endocrinology department in Xi'an, China. Each patient gave around 9 milliliters of peripheral blood, collected in an EDTA anticoagulant tube. PBMCs were isolated by Ficoll Paque Plus density gradient separation without further T cell sorting. An Agilent 2100 Bioanalyzer and agarose gel were used to check RNA quality, while a NanoDrop 2000 measured RNA concentration. From the cysteine up to the phenylalanine, the CDR3 has a length of 11 residues. The DNA shown is the 33-base CDR3, in frame from base 1. V is reduced by 7 bases and J by 5 bases, leaving a spacing of 9 bases between them. As encoded in the germline V gene (reference sequence), CDR1 is DFQATT while CDR2 is SNEGSKA.

The data originate from a study of regulatory T cells in long-lasting Graves disease (dated by TCRdb to the early 2020s). Turning to the overall study: Patients with newly diagnosed Graves' disease had been on antithyroid drugs for under 3 months. Peripheral blood TCR sequencing and RNA sequencing compared persistent Graves' disease patients with newly diagnosed Graves' disease patients. The study was registered as a clinical trial and conducted in China. TCR sequencing covered some 13 persistent and 20 or so newly diagnosed Graves' disease patients, some 35 samples in total. The research as a whole found: The study examined only peripheral blood because the primary lesion, thyroid tissue, could not be accessed. A larger number of public clonotypes was shared among persistent patients (approximately 3,000) than among newly diagnosed patients (roughly 970). Persistent disease showed preferential use of TRBV28, TRBJ1-2 and TRBJ2-5, whereas newly diagnosed disease favored TRBV20-1 and TRBJ2-1. Sequencing and analysis were restricted to the TCR beta chain. The small sample size was acknowledged by the authors as a limitation that may reduce accuracy. Compared with newly diagnosed patients, persistent Graves' disease patients had lower TCR Shannon entropy and fewer highly expanded clones, which suggests clonal expansion.

Libraries were prepared through multiplex PCR. The run used an Illumina HiSeq 4000. TCR beta libraries were built with iRepertoire HTBI primers and Arm-PCR amplification of CDR3 regions. Before sequencing, the PCR products went through gel purification. Per the authors' processing: Across samples, roughly 60 TRBV and around 15 TRBJ segments were identified and used for gene usage analysis of CDR3 amino acid clonotypes. COPE and FqMerger were used to merge filtered high-quality paired reads into contigs. Contigs were aligned with BLAST to IMGT TRBV, TRBD and TRBJ reference genes, and CDR3 was defined per IMGT. Clonotypes above 0.1% frequency were classified as highly expanded clones. Shannon entropy served as the measure of repertoire diversity, while the Gini coefficient captured V-J evenness. A clonotype was considered public if more than one individual shared it. In TCRdb, the public reads were trimmed at Q25 with fastp and aligned with MiXCR, with productive beta chains retained. Each CDR3 protein appears once, grouped with its most common genes and DNA. These V and J calls originate from TCRdb's pipeline instead of the authors' own analysis. In all, the sample holds around 250,000 distinct CDR3 sequences, and 18% of those were seen once. Around 15% of the sample goes to the ten largest clones.

A further study also used this sample, focusing on T cells in Graves' hyperthyroidism and ophthalmopathy. The second publication reports: Graves' hyperthyroidism was defined as stable when no progression to ophthalmopathy occurred over 18 months of follow-up. Hyperthyroidism patients were aged 18 to 65 years and newly diagnosed, with disease duration of less than 2 months. The study excluded patients with uncontrolled infections, other autoimmune diseases, pregnancy or lactation. Diagnoses relied on clinical symptoms, serum thyroxine and TRAb, thyroid ultrasound and orbital computed tomography. The TCR CDR3 was subjected to a first round of RT-PCR using the HTBI primer set and the Qiagen OneStep RT-PCR kit. Most expanded thyroid clonotypes (frequency above 0.001) were also found in blood, which suggests that blood repertoires may mirror thyroid immune responses. In cross-validation, a model built on a 13 V-J signature told ophthalmopathy apart from stable hyperthyroidism with under 90% sensitivity and 81% to 82% specificity, and in testing the same model reached 80%/75%. During validation, the model predicted progression to ophthalmopathy a median of approximately 6.5 months ahead of onset, with roughly 65% sensitivity and roughly 75% specificity. To identify distinguishing TCR V-J signatures, a discovery cohort of around 98 patients was used, comprising some 43 with Graves' ophthalmopathy and 57 with stable Graves' hyperthyroidism. An independent validation cohort of around 19 hyperthyroidism patients and about 15 patients who later progressed to ophthalmopathy tested prospective prediction of ophthalmopathy. The roughly 94 discovery patients were randomly split 7:3 into training and test sets. Thyroid tissue and blood T-cell repertoires from about 6 Graves' hyperthyroidism patients were also compared in the study. After sampling, hyperthyroidism patients received methimazole starting at 30 mg daily, and ophthalmopathy patients received high-dose intravenous methylprednisolone. Libraries were constructed in a second round of multiplex PCR, after which size selection and purification were carried out. The libraries were sequenced on an Illumina HiSeq2000 using paired-end 100 bp reads. SOAPnuke was used to process the raw data, with reads discarded if the reads contained adapters or uncalled bases, had a mean Phred below 15, or lacked an exact constant-primer or identifier match. COPE v1.2.5 was used to merge high-quality paired reads, and clonotypes were defined as unique nucleotide sequences. MiTCR v1.1 was used to align the clonotypes against IMGT TRBV, TRBD and TRBJ reference segments. The analysis included only V-J combinations with a frequency above 0.0001, which together covered approximately 99% of the repertoires. The TCS score was defined as the ratio of F50 (clonal expansion) to E x V (chaos), calculated using BLOSUM62-based TCRdist between CDR3 peptides within each V-J. Welch's t-statistics and random forest reduced fewer than 550 V-J features to roughly 13, which were used in a naive Bayes classifier (R e1071). No statistical method was used to fix the sample size in advance, and group allocation was not hidden from the investigators. The paper reports TCR Vbeta CDR3 sequencing of some 140 peripheral blood samples: around 45 ophthalmopathy, fewer than 85 hyperthyroidism and approximately 17 progressor patients.

The chain employs TRBV20-1 and TRBJ2-1; the D segment might be TRBD1 or TRBD2, since each matches 6 bases. The source of this sequence is a woman younger than 45 with Graves disease. Donor details come from another sample of the same person, matched by shared clones. The sequenced sample was peripheral blood mononuclear cells (PBMCs), obtained at new diagnosis, from a patient treated with antithyroid drugs. CDR3 protein: CSERGDNEQFF. The DNA is TGCAGTGAAAGGGGGGACAATGAGCAGTTCTTC.